These 6 T cell receptor beta chains were sequenced from one sample in a study of Ad26.COV2.S vaccination and SARS-CoV-2 variants. TCRdb's copy holds only in-frame clones and misses some; the assay was immunoSEQ multiplex PCR. The data hold almost 400,000 clones, with approximately 91% observed a single time. Treatment of the sample: over 15 received Ad26.COV2.S at low or high dose, single or two shots; a few received placebo; per-sample allocation not given. Sampling was done on day 63 after the first vaccine or placebo injection. The sample here was peripheral blood, taken in a trial of Ad26.COV2.S vaccine versus placebo. Receptors were obtained from a person between 18 and 65 years old who received the Ad26.COV2.S COVID-19 vaccine or a placebo.

The chain employs TRBV15 and TRBJ2-7; D gene uncertain. The length of the CDR3 is 16 residues. Per the germline V gene, CDR1 is LNHNV and CDR2 is YYDKDF (reference sequence). V lost 1 base to trimming and J lost 3 bases, with 16 bases between them. For the CDR3, the DNA is TGTGCCACCAGCAGAGGCCTCGTAAAGCCATTCTACGAGCAGTACTTC. Protein: CATSRGLVKPFYEQYF.

The CDR3 region is CASSLSMGGRGGGELFF. The CDR3 DNA sequence: TGTGCCAGCAGCTTATCAATGGGCGGGAGGGGAGGCGGGGAGCTGTTTTTT. The chain employs TRBV7-2 and TRBJ2-2; 9 bases line up with TRBD2. Looked up from germline, CDR1 is SGHTA and CDR2 is FQGNSA. CDR3 length: 17 residues. Trimming cost V 2 bases and J 7 bases; bases outside gene matches: 11.

The rearrangement joins TRBV4-1 to TRBJ1-4; unclear D gene. V was clipped by 1 base and J by 8 bases, with 11 bases between them. This CDR3 is 14 amino acids long. CDR1 and CDR2 (germline): MGHRA, YSYEKL. The CDR3 is CASSQVEGNEKLFF. The CDR3 DNA reads as TGCGCCAGCAGCCAAGTGGAGGGTAACGAAAAACTGTTTTTT.

This chain connects TRBV15 to TRBJ2-2, with D possibly being TRBD1 or TRBD2 (5 bases each). This CDR3 has 15 residues. V dropped 5 bases and J dropped 5 bases, with 15 bases sitting between them. Per the germline V gene, CDR1 is LNHNV and CDR2 is YYDKDF (reference sequence). In DNA form, the CDR3 reads TGTGCCACCAGCGTAAAAGGGACGACAACCGGGGAGCTGTTTTTT. The encoded protein is CATSVKGTTTGELFF.

The rearrangement uses TRBV6-2 or TRBV6-3 and TRBJ2-7; D remains ambiguous. The V and J ends lost 6 bases and 2 bases respectively, with 5 bases between them. CDR1 and CDR2 (germline): MNHEY, SVGEGT. CDR3 length equals 11 residues. This chain's CDR3 is CASSSPYEQYF. CDR3 nucleotides: TGTGCCAGCAGCAGCCCCTACGAGCAGTACTTC.

This clone came up once. The chain combines TRBV19 with TRBJ1-4, with a tentative D call TRBD1 (5 bases). The germline CDR1 and CDR2 sequences are LNHDA and SQIVND (reference sequence). The CDR3 is made up of 16 amino acids. Trimming pared 7 bases from V and 0 bases from J, leaving 15 bases between. The DNA of the CDR3 is TGTGCCAGTACTGACCAGGGAAAATCAACTAATGAAAAACTGTTTTTT. The encoded protein is CASTDQGKSTNEKLFF.